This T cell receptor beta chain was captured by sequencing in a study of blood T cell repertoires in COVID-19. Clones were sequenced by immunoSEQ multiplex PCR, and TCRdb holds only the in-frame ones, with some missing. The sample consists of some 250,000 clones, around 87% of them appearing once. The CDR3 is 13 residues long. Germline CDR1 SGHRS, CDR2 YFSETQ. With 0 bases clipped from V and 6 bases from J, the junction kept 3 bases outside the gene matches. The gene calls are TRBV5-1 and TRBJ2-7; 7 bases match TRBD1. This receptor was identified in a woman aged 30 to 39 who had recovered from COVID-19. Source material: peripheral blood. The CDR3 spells CASSLATGPEQYF. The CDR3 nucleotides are TGCGCCAGCAGCTTGGCGACAGGGCCCGAGCAGTACTTC.